One and the same sample provided the 4 T cell receptor beta chains below, sequenced in a study of OX40 agonist ivuxolimab in advanced cancers. The repertoire was sequenced with immunoSEQ multiplex PCR; TCRdb's copy has only in-frame clones and lacks some. The repertoire has about 69,000 clones, 60% to 85% of them found once; the top ten carry around 2%. Material: CD4+ or CD8+ T cells sorted from blood, obtained in a trial of the OX40 agonist ivuxolimab. The receptors originated from an adult with an advanced solid tumor such as melanoma, head and neck, liver or kidney cancer.

The CDR3 spells CASSFPGTGNTGELFF. The CDR3, as DNA: TGTGCCAGCAGTTTTCCCGGGACAGGGAACACCGGGGAGCTGTTTTTT. This chain uses TRBV5-8 with TRBJ2-2; TRBD1 matches at 8 bases. Germline V gene sequence: CDR1 SGHTS, CDR2 YDEGEE. The CDR3 consists of 16 residues. The junction had 7 bases not matched to a gene; V was cut back by 5 bases and J by 1 base.

V gene TRBV5-1 combines with J gene TRBJ2-1, with 7 bases fitting TRBD1. The CDR3 spans 15 residues. Germline CDR1 reads SGHRS; CDR2 reads YFSETQ. Trimming at V came to 4 bases and at J to 0 bases, leaving 4 bases not matched to a gene. CDR3 coding DNA: TGCGCCAGCAGCGAACAGGGGAGCTCCTACAATGAGCAGTTCTTC. Protein: CASSEQGSSYNEQFF.

This chain uses TRBV4-1 with TRBJ1-5; TRBD1 agrees at 8 bases. With V trimmed by 4 bases and J by 0 bases, 5 bases remained unmatched. The CDR3 extends over 16 amino acids. Germline-derived CDR1 and CDR2 are MGHRA and YSYEKL. CDR3 amino acids: CASSRSTGDSNQPQHF. The DNA for the CDR3 is TGCGCCAGCAGCCGCTCGACAGGGGATAGCAATCAGCCCCAGCATTTT.

The chain recombines TRBV7-2 with TRBJ1-3, with TRBD1 matching over 7 bases. Looked up from germline, CDR1 is SGHTA and CDR2 is FQGNSA. V lost 5 bases and J lost 0; bases outside the gene matches: 10. This CDR3 has 17 amino acids. The CDR3 loop is CASSRIGTANSGNTIYF. In DNA form, the CDR3 reads TGTGCCAGCAGCCGGATCGGGACAGCTAACTCTGGAAACACCATATATTTT.